A selection of T cell receptor beta chains follows, all from one sample in a study of human thymus T cells. Generated by immunoSEQ multiplex PCR, the TCRdb table keeps only in-frame clones and is missing some. The table records tens of thousands of clones, 95% of them present only once. The source material was thymus tissue. The receptors shown here come from a girl under three years old with a congenital heart defect but otherwise immunologically healthy. CDR3s include the opening cysteine and the closing phenylalanine or tryptophan. The D gene is left open where the match is weak.

v_gene	d_gene	j_gene	CDR3aa
TRBV4-1	NA	TRBJ2-7	CASSQGSRLEGHEQYF
TRBV28	TRBD1	TRBJ2-5	CASSPDRRTQETQYF
TRBV9	TRBD1	TRBJ2-7	CASSAGQGVHEQYF
TRBV27	NA	TRBJ2-1	CASGPESLTQNEQFF
TRBV10-1	NA	TRBJ1-1	CASSDFKTWYSTEAFF
TRBV19	TRBD1	TRBJ1-1	CASSRDRPTPEAFF
TRBV25-1	TRBD1	TRBJ1-1	CASATLQGGMNTEAFF
TRBV7-2	NA	TRBJ1-2	CASSLGCGYTF
TRBV5-6	NA	TRBJ1-3	CASSLGWIGNTIYF
TRBV10-1	NA	TRBJ1-5	CATSSSGNFNQPQHF
TRBV19	NA	TRBJ2-2	CASSSRDLDTGELFF
TRBV10-2	NA	TRBJ2-3	CASHPRSTDTQYF
TRBV6-6	NA	TRBJ1-4	CASSYYPNEKLFF
TRBV7-9	NA	TRBJ1-2	CASSLEWNQNYGYTF
TRBV4-3	TRBD2	TRBJ2-1	CASSQLAGYGNEQFF
TRBV28	NA	TRBJ2-1	CATAGGAFNEQFF
TRBV27	NA	TRBJ2-3	CASRTNRFLGTDTQYF
TRBV14	NA	TRBJ2-7	CASSQELVPYEQYF